The clone carrying this TCR beta chain has just one count. Germline V CDR1 and CDR2: MDHEN, SYDVKM. The CDR3 contains 16 residues. Trimming at V came to 2 bases and at J to 2 bases, leaving 5 bases not matched to a gene. In the authors' methods: It was from reference gene primer amplification that nucleated cell counts were estimated. Only in-frame clones appear in the TCRdb table, and some are missing; sequencing was by immunoSEQ multiplex PCR. Clone size and V and J calls were adopted from that table, with D and trimming inferred from the DNA. There are some 220,000 clones in the sample; roughly 84% occur only once, and approximately 10% lies in the top ten. The record originates from a study of blood T cell repertoires in COVID-19.

The chain couples TRBV28 to TRBJ2-3; 9 positions match TRBD2. Sequences were obtained from peripheral blood. This TCR came from a man aged 50-59 years with active or convalescent COVID-19. This CDR3 reads CASSLGLAGTTDTQYF. CDR3 in DNA: TGTGCCAGCAGTTTAGGTCTAGCGGGGACCACAGATACGCAGTATTTT.